Sequencing of this T cell receptor (beta chain) was carried out in a study of blood T cells in healthy people across ages. Alongside a J-beta primer mix, a sample-barcoded 5' primer served in a second PCR lasting about 7 to 12 cycles. MiXCR, run by TCRdb on the 5' RACE reads, gives a single entry per CDR3 protein. The sample holds some 760,000 distinct CDR3 sequences, 20% to 25% seen once. There are 12 residues in the CDR3. V dropped 4 bases and J dropped 5; count of bases not matched to a gene: 1. Per-sample yields of isolated PBMCs were at least 6 million. At least ten counts were recorded for this clonotype. These data also featured in a second study, about T cells of mothers and their children. This second study notes: A few healthy Caucasian mothers gave samples, and so did their six children.

The chain couples TRBV12-3 or TRBV12-4 to TRBJ2-5; 7 bases are a match to TRBD1. The sequencing input was blood. This sequence originates from a boy aged 5-17 years in good health. The DNA for the CDR3 is TGTGCCAGCAGTTCGACAGGGGAGACCCAGTACTTC. Translation gives CASSSTGETQYF.